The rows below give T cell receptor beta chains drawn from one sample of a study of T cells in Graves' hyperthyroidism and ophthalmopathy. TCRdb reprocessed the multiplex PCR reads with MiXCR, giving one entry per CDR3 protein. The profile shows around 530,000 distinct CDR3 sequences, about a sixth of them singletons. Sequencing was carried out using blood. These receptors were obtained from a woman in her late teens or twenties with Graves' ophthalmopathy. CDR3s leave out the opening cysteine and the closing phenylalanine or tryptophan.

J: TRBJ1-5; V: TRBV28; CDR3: ASSKGGRGGNQPQH
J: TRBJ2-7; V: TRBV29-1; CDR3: SVVGIAGASYEQY
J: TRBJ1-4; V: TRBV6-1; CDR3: ASSEAGTGREKLF
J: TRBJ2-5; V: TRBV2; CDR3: ASGGGETQY
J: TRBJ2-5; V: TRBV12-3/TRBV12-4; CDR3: ASSPSWRGRETQY
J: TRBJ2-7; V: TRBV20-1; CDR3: SARDPREGPWEQY
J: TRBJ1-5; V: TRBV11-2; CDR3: ASRSGTGYNQPQH
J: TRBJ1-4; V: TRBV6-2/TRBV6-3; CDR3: ASSYTSGAGTNEKLF
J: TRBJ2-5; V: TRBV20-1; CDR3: SARNLAGATETQY
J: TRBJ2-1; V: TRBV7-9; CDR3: ASSRRMPPRGRSYNEQF
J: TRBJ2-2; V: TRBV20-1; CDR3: SASRPTGELF
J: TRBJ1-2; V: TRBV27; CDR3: ASSPWTDANYGYT
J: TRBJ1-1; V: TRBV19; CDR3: ASSSGQGLMNTEAF
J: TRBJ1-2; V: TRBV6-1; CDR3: ASSEERGVYGYT
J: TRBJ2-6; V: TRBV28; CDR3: ASTPQGAGANVLT
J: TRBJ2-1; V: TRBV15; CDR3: ATSRDHRGDEQF
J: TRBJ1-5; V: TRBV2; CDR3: ASLDRFNQPQH
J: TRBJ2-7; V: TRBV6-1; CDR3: ASSEAIYRESSYEQY